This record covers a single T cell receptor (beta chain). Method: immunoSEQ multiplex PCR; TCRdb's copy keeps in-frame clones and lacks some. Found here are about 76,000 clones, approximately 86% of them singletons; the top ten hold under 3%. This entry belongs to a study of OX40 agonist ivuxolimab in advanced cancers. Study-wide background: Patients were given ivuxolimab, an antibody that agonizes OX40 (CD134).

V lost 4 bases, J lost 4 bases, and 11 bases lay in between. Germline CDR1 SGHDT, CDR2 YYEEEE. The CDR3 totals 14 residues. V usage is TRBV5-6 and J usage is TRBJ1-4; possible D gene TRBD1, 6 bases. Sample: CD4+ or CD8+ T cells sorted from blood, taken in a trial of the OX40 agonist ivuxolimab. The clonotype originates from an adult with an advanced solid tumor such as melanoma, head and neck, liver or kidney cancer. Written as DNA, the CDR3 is TGTGCCAGCAGCGCGACAGGAATTAATGAAAAACTGTTTTTT. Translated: CASSATGINEKLFF.